Detailed here is one T cell receptor (beta chain). Every bulk PBMC sample received the same 350 ng of DNA. Profiled with immunoSEQ multiplex PCR; TCRdb holds only in-frame clones, not every one. The table includes roughly 16,000 clones, approximately 91% detected once. J gave up 0 bases and V 0 bases, and 9 bases lay outside the gene matches. This CDR3 is built from 18 residues. CDR1 is LGHNA, CDR2 YNFKEQ, per germline. The data were obtained in a study of blood T cell dynamics during melanoma immunotherapy. Study at large: First-line therapy was either pembrolizumab or nivolumab with ipilimumab for metastatic melanoma.

Time point meaning: pre-treatment baseline. No patient had earlier systemic cancer treatment, concurrent immunosuppressants, or another active cancer. The receptor was isolated from a human donor with melanoma. The sequences come from blood, collected from a patient treated with checkpoint blockade. The gene calls are TRBV4-2 and TRBJ2-5, with 8 nucleotides matching TRBD2. The CDR3 region is CASSQDGVSGTYQETQYF. CDR3 DNA sequence: TGTGCCAGCAGCCAAGATGGGGTTAGCGGGACGTACCAAGAGACCCAGTACTTC.